The 25 T cell receptor beta chains reported below all come from one sample, sequenced in a study of cytomegalovirus exposure and HLA in healthy donors. 13 Jbeta primers and 60 Vbeta primers were used for the PCR. TCRdb keeps only in-frame clones here, not all; method: immunoSEQ multiplex PCR. The repertoire holds 100,000 to 150,000 clones, approximately 80% seen once, with around 3.6% in the top ten. The sample consisted of PBMCs. The receptors were sampled from a man in his forties or fifties in good health and CMV-seronegative.

V is TRBV5-1 and J is TRBJ2-1; TRBD1 matches 9 bases. CDR1 and CDR2 (germline): SGHRS, YFSETQ. This CDR3 comprises 15 residues. Trimming cost V 1 base and J 7 bases; bases outside gene matches: 6. CDR3 residues: CASSLSPGQGNEQFF. In nucleotides, the CDR3 is TGCGCCAGCAGCTTGTCGCCGGGACAGGGTAATGAGCAGTTCTTC.

CDR3: CASSYSAYQPQHF. The DNA for the CDR3 is TGTGCCAGCAGTTACTCTGCGTATCAGCCCCAGCATTTT. V gene TRBV6-5 combines with J gene TRBJ1-5, with D hard to call. Germline V gene sequence: CDR1 MNHEY, CDR2 SVGAGI. V gave up 0 bases and J gave up 5 bases, with 5 bases separating them. The CDR3 consists of 13 residues.

This clone appeared once. The rearrangement links TRBV28 to TRBJ1-1; D is unclear. CDR3 length: 12 amino acids. The ends were cut back, 2 bases at V and 4 bases at J, with 5 bases in the middle. CDR1 and CDR2 (germline): MDHEN, SYDVKM. The CDR3 is CASSLRLTEAFF. In DNA form, the CDR3 reads TGTGCCAGCAGTTTAAGACTCACTGAAGCTTTCTTT.

The chain couples TRBV7-9 to TRBJ1-4; possible D gene TRBD1, 6 bases. Trimming stripped 3 bases from V and 4 bases from J, with 12 bases between. This CDR3 has 15 amino acids. Looked up from germline, CDR1 is SEHNR and CDR2 is FQNEAQ (reference sequence). CDR3: CASSLDRSFNEKLFF. Written as DNA, the CDR3 is TGTGCCAGCAGCTTGGACAGAAGTTTTAATGAAAAACTGTTTTTT.

V usage is TRBV5-4 and J usage is TRBJ2-7; 8 nucleotides agree with TRBD2. The V gene end was trimmed by 0 bases and the J gene end by 4 bases; junction bases not matched to a gene: 6. The CDR3 contains 15 residues. Germline values: CDR1 SGHNT, CDR2 YYREEE (reference sequence). This CDR3 reads CASSLGPGLGYEQYF. The CDR3 DNA reads TGTGCCAGCAGCTTGGGGCCGGGACTAGGATACGAGCAGTACTTC.

The rearrangement links TRBV7-3 to TRBJ2-7, with D unclear. The length of the CDR3 is 13 residues. V was pared by 5 bases and J by 6 bases, with 14 bases between. The germline CDR1 and CDR2 sequences are SGHTA and FQGTGA. The CDR3 DNA sequence: TGTGCCAGCAGCCAAAGCCCCAACGGCGAGCAGTACTTC. It yields the protein CASSQSPNGEQYF.

The chain joins TRBV11-1 to TRBJ2-1; 9 bases are a match to TRBD1. Germline V gene lookup returns CDR1 SGHAT and CDR2 FQDESV (reference sequence). The CDR3 loop spans 19 amino acids. The V segment lost 1 base and the J segment 4 bases; nucleotides outside the gene matches: 14. The CDR3 coding sequence is TGTGCCAGCAGCTTAGACGGCAGGACAGGGGTTCCCCCATACAATGAGCAGTTCTTC. This sequence encodes CASSLDGRTGVPPYNEQFF.

This clone has just a few counts. The gene calls are TRBV19 and TRBJ1-2; D is uncertain. V was clipped by 2 bases and J by 8 bases, with 18 bases between them. CDR3 length: 15 residues. Germline CDR1 reads LNHDA; CDR2 reads SQIVND (reference sequence). This CDR3 is CASSISKGRERGYTF. CDR3 nucleotides: TGTGCCAGTAGTATATCGAAGGGCCGGGAGCGGGGCTACACCTTC. The whole variable domain, filled in from reference TRBV19 and TRBJ1-2, reads DGGITQSPKYLFRKEGQNVTLSCEQNLNHDAMYWYRQDPGQGLRLIYYSQIVNDFQKGDIAEGYSVSREKKESFPLTVTSAQKNPTAFYLCASSISKGRERGYTFGSGTRLTVV.

This clone was counted only a few times. V usage is TRBV11-1 and J usage is TRBJ1-2; D not certain. V was pared by 5 bases and J by 6 bases, with 13 bases between. Germline lookup yields CDR1 SGHAT and CDR2 FQDESV (reference sequence). The CDR3 sequence is 13 residues long. CDR3 sequence reads: CASSLQEGDGYTF. CDR3 bases: TGTGCCAGCAGCCTCCAGGAGGGCGATGGCTACACCTTC.

The chain employs TRBV7-9 and TRBJ1-1; no reliable D call. The CDR3 has 14 residues. V was cut by 5 bases and J by 5 bases, with 15 bases left in between. Germline CDR1 and CDR2: SEHNR and FQNEAQ (reference sequence). This chain's CDR3 is CASSPRGPVTEAFF. DNA for the CDR3: TGTGCCAGCAGCCCCCGTGGCCCCGTGACTGAAGCTTTCTTT.

The chain joins TRBV19 to TRBJ2-5; 8 nucleotides agree with TRBD1. Per the germline V gene, CDR1 is LNHDA and CDR2 is SQIVND (reference sequence). This CDR3 spans 14 amino acids. V gave up 3 bases and J gave up 4 bases; unmatched junction bases: 4. The CDR3 bases are TGTGCCAGTAGTATTCCAGGGGGCACAGAGACCCAGTACTTC. Encoded protein: CASSIPGGTETQYF.

The CDR3 DNA reads as TGTGCCAGCCGAGGGCAGGATAATTCACCCCTCCACTTT. Its protein product is CASRGQDNSPLHF. V usage is TRBV6-5 and J usage is TRBJ1-6; D remains unclear. This CDR3 has 13 amino acids. Trimming took off 8 bases at V and 5 bases at J, with 10 bases between the two ends. CDR1 and CDR2 (germline): MNHEY, SVGAGI.

The rearrangement links TRBV9 to TRBJ1-2; D is uncertain. Germline-derived CDR1 and CDR2 are SGDLS and YYNGEE. Trimming cost V 2 bases and J 4 bases, with 9 bases left between them. The CDR3 covers 13 residues. The CDR3 DNA reads as TGTGCCAGCAGCGTCGCAGTCCGCTATGGCTACACCTTC. This translates into CASSVAVRYGYTF.

This clone was seen a few times. The chain is built from TRBV20-1 and TRBJ1-6; no reliable D call. The CDR3 runs 10 residues. V lost 3 bases, J lost 11 bases, and 5 bases lay in between. The germline V gene has CDR1 DFQATT and CDR2 SNEGSKA (reference sequence). This CDR3 reads CSARRPPLHF. In DNA, the CDR3 is TGCAGTGCTAGGCGCCCACCCCTCCACTTT.

Notes on this clone: The same CDR3 can be traced to other DNA sequences in this sample. The CDR3 bases are TGTGCCAGCTGGGGACAGGACCCGTGGGAACAGCCCCAGCATTTT. It codes for CASWGQDPWEQPQHF. The V and J genes are TRBV6-1 and TRBJ1-5; the match to TRBD1 covers 8 bases. The CDR3 is 15 residues long. V lost 8 bases to trimming and J lost 7 bases; unmatched junction nucleotides: 13. Germline values: CDR1 MNHNS, CDR2 SASEGT.

This clone was detected once. In nucleotides, the CDR3 is TGTGCCAGCAGTTACACTTACGGGACAGAAGAGACCCAGTACTTC. This sequence encodes CASSYTYGTEETQYF. V usage is TRBV6-5 and J usage is TRBJ2-5; 7 bases fit TRBD1. The CDR3 length is 15 residues. V lost 2 bases, J lost 3 bases, and 6 bases stayed unmatched. From germline, CDR1 is MNHEY and CDR2 SVGAGI.

The chain recombines TRBV5-5 with TRBJ1-1; D may be TRBD1 (5 bases). The V gene lost 0 bases and the J gene lost 7 bases, with 19 bases spanning the gap. The V gene's germline CDR1 is SGHKS and CDR2 YYEKEE (reference sequence). CDR3 size: 16 residues. CDR3 nucleotide sequence: TGTGCCAGCAGCTTGGGACTCGATGGGGGGGTGCGTGAAGCTTTCTTT. It translates to CASSLGLDGGVREAFF.

With respect to this clone: Distinct nucleotide sequences in the sample also encode this CDR3. The chain has TRBV5-1 and TRBJ1-1; no reliable D call. Germline CDR1 and CDR2: SGHRS and YFSETQ. V was trimmed by 0 bases and J by 0 bases, leaving 3 bases between them. The CDR3 spans 13 residues. CDR3 DNA sequence: TGCGCCAGCAGCTTGGCAGTGAACACTGAAGCTTTCTTT. Amino acid sequence: CASSLAVNTEAFF.

The J gene is TRBJ2-5, the V gene TRBV2; D may be TRBD2 (5 bases). The germline V gene has CDR1 SNHLY and CDR2 FYNNEI. The CDR3 runs 12 residues. Trimming removed 7 bases at V and 5 bases at J, with 11 bases between. The CDR3, as DNA: TGTGCCAGCAAAGGGAGTAGCGAGACCCAGTACTTC. Protein product: CASKGSSETQYF.

The chain joins TRBV28 to TRBJ1-1; D perhaps matches TRBD1 (6 bases). Germline CDR1 MDHEN, CDR2 SYDVKM. The V and J ends lost 6 bases and 7 bases respectively, with 12 bases between them. The CDR3 runs to 12 residues. Here the CDR3 DNA reads TGTGCCAGCAGCCTTTGGACAGTTGAAGCTTTCTTT. Its protein product is CASSLWTVEAFF.

The CDR3: CASSLGAHQPQHF. The CDR3 DNA reads TGTGCCAGCAGCTTGGGAGCGCATCAGCCCCAGCATTTT. The chain is built from TRBV11-2 and TRBJ1-5; D not resolved. The germline gives CDR1 SGHAT, CDR2 FQNNGV. The CDR3 sequence is 13 residues long. Trimming took off 3 bases at V and 5 bases at J, with 8 bases between the two ends. Complete variable domain (other parts from reference TRBV11-2 and TRBJ1-5): EAGVAQSPRYKIIEKRQSVAFWCNPISGHATLYWYQQILGQGPKLLIQFQNNGVVDDSQLPKDRFSAERLKGVDSTLKIQPAKLEDSAVYLCASSLGAHQPQHFGDGTRLSIL.

To note about this clone: This same CDR3 is encoded by further DNA sequences in the sample. The chain uses TRBV9 and TRBJ2-1, with a weak D call TRBD2 (6 bases). This CDR3 contains 14 residues. The V gene's germline CDR1 is SGDLS and CDR2 YYNGEE. Trimming removed 2 bases at V and 0 bases at J, with 6 bases between. The CDR3 region has the DNA TGTGCCAGCAGCGTCGGGGGCTCCTACAATGAGCAGTTCTTC. This sequence encodes CASSVGGSYNEQFF.

This clone has only one observation. The genes are TRBV2 and TRBJ1-6; D gene unclear. This CDR3 has 14 amino acids. With 4 bases removed from V and 9 bases from J, the gap between germline ends came to 13 bases. The germline V gene has CDR1 SNHLY and CDR2 FYNNEI. The CDR3 sequence: CASSGSTGVSPLHF. The CDR3 DNA sequence: TGTGCCAGCAGTGGGTCAACCGGAGTTTCACCCCTCCACTTT.

The CDR3 DNA is TGTGCCAGCAGCTTTTCAGGGGCCGATCAGCCCCAGCATTTT. Its protein product is CASSFSGADQPQHF. This sequence joins TRBV11-2 and TRBJ1-5; maybe TRBD1 (6 bases). Germline CDR1 and CDR2: SGHAT and FQNNGV. Trimming left V 3 bases short and J 5 bases short, with 11 bases between. The CDR3 is 14 residues long.

The chain has TRBV27 and TRBJ1-2, with D possibly being TRBD1 (5 bases). V was cut by 2 bases and J by 4 bases, with 11 bases left in between. This CDR3 contains 14 residues. Germline V gives CDR1 MNHEY, CDR2 SMNVEV (reference sequence). The CDR3 DNA is TGTGCCAGCAGTTTACAGGGTGAGGCCTATGGCTACACCTTC. Its translation is CASSLQGEAYGYTF.